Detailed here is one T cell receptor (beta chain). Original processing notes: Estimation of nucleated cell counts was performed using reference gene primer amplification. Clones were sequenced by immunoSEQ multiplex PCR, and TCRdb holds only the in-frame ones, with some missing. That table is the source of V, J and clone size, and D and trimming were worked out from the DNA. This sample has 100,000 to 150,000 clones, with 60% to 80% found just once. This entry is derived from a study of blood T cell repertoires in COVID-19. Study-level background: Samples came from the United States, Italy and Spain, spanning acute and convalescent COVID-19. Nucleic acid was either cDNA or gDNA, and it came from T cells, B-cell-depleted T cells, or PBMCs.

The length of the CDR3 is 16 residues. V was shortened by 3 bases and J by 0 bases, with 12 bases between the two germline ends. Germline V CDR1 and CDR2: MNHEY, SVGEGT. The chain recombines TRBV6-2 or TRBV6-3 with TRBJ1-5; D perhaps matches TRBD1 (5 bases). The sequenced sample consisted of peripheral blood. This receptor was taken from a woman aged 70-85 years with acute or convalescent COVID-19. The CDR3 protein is CASSYATVYSNQPQHF. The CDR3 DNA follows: TGTGCCAGCAGTTATGCGACAGTGTATAGCAATCAGCCCCAGCATTTT.